Following are 11 T cell receptor beta chains from one sample sequenced in a study of read filtering for tumor transcriptome and immune sequencing. From about 400 ng of RNA, a library with molecular barcoded alpha/delta and beta/gamma adaptors was made. TCRdb processed the reads anew with MiXCR; each CDR3 protein has one entry. The sample carries approximately 59,000 distinct CDR3 sequences, over 9% recorded once. Material: a population of CD138-negative cells sorted from bone marrow. All receptors derive from a donor aged 40 or older with multiple myeloma.

Many counts were recorded for this clonotype. The J gene is TRBJ2-2, the V gene TRBV7-3, with unresolved D. Trimming stripped 3 bases from V and 1 base from J, with 6 bases between. The V gene's germline CDR1 is SGHTA and CDR2 FQGTGA. The CDR3 is made up of 14 amino acids. In DNA form, the CDR3 reads TGTGCCAGCAGCTTTAATCGGAACACCGGGGAGCTGTTTTTT. Residues: CASSFNRNTGELFF.

This clonotype was found many times. This rearrangement joins TRBV6-5 to TRBJ1-1; 7 bases match TRBD1. This CDR3 has 17 amino acids. V trimming: 7 bases; J trimming: 0 bases; junction bases outside the gene matches: 14. The germline V gene encodes CDR1 MNHEY and CDR2 SVGAGI. Here the CDR3 reads CASTGEGRGVMNTEAFF. CDR3 nucleotides: TGTGCCAGCACCGGAGAGGGCAGGGGGGTTATGAACACTGAAGCTTTCTTT.

This clonotype was seen repeatedly, ten times or more. The chain joins TRBV7-9 to TRBJ1-3, with D possibly being TRBD1 (5 bases). CDR1 and CDR2 from the germline V gene are SEHNR and FQNEAQ (reference sequence). The CDR3 length is 15 residues. Trimming shortened V by 2 bases and J by 9 bases, and 17 bases separated the two germline ends. CDR3: CASSLSSQAGSTIYF. CDR3 DNA: TGTGCCAGCAGCTTAAGTTCACAGGCGGGTTCCACCATATATTTT.

This clonotype was recorded many times. The chain uses TRBV10-1 and TRBJ2-3; D ambiguous. The CDR3 has 15 amino acids. V lost 3 bases and J 2 bases, leaving 12 bases between the germline ends. Per germline, CDR1 WNHNN and CDR2 SYGVQD (reference sequence). The CDR3: CASSDPDFVTDTQYF. The CDR3 nucleotides read TGCGCCAGCAGTGACCCCGACTTTGTCACAGATACGCAGTATTTT.

With regard to this clonotype: Possible read error: a much larger clone is one base away. J is TRBJ2-3 and V is TRBV5-1; 7 nucleotides align to TRBD1. Germline V gives CDR1 SGHRS, CDR2 YFSETQ. CDR3 length equals 14 residues. The CDR3 DNA sequence: TGCGACAGCAGCTTGGGACAGACCACAGATACGCAGTATTTT. Its translation is CDSSLGQTTDTQYF. The whole variable domain, remainder taken from reference TRBV5-1 and TRBJ2-3, is KAGVTQTPRYLIKTRGQQVTLSCSPISGHRSVSWYQQTPGQGLQFLFEYFSETQRNKGNFPGRFSGRQFSNSRSEMNVSTLELGDSALYLCDSSLGQTTDTQYFGPGTRLTVL.

This clonotype was recorded many times. The J gene is TRBJ2-3, the V gene TRBV20-1; 9 positions match TRBD2. Germline CDR1 reads DFQATT; CDR2 reads SNEGSKA (reference sequence). The CDR3 length is 13 residues. Trimming cost V 5 bases and J 5 bases; bases outside gene matches: 5. CDR3 amino acids: CSAPSGVRDTQYF. As DNA, the CDR3 is TGCAGTGCTCCTAGCGGGGTGAGAGATACGCAGTATTTT.

This clonotype was seen at least ten times. V usage is TRBV12-5 and J usage is TRBJ2-7; TRBD1 might be the D (6 bases). Germline loops: CDR1 LGHNT, CDR2 FRNRAP. The CDR3 totals 16 residues. Between the trimmed V and J ends, which lost 5 bases and 0 bases, there was a span of 17 bases. CDR3 bases: TGTGCTAGTGGTAAGAAACCTCTGGACAGCTCCTACGAGCAGTACTTC. It specifies CASGKKPLDSSYEQYF.

V usage is TRBV5-1 and J usage is TRBJ2-1; TRBD1 matches at 9 bases. V was clipped by 4 bases and J by 10 bases; unmatched bases: 9. The CDR3 is 14 residues long. Germline CDR1 and CDR2: SGHRS and YFSETQ. The CDR3 is CASSPGTGIEEQFF. CDR3 nucleotide sequence: TGCGCCAGCAGCCCCGGGACAGGGATCGAAGAGCAGTTCTTC.

The V call is TRBV5-1, the J call TRBJ1-1, with 9 bases aligning to TRBD1. With V trimmed by 4 bases and J by 4 bases, 8 bases remained unmatched. The CDR3 has 15 residues. Germline CDR1 reads SGHRS; CDR2 reads YFSETQ. The CDR3 is CASSQLTGGGTEAFF. As DNA, the CDR3 is TGCGCCAGCAGCCAACTGACAGGGGGAGGCACTGAAGCTTTCTTT.

V is TRBV2 and J is TRBJ1-3; D gene uncertain. This CDR3 has 13 residues. The germline V and J ends were trimmed by 8 bases and 3 bases, with 11 bases remaining between them. Per germline, CDR1 SNHLY and CDR2 FYNNEI. CDR3 nucleotide sequence: TGTGCCAGCGGGGAGATGGATGGAAACACCATATATTTT. It is translated as CASGEMDGNTIYF.

The J gene is TRBJ2-3, the V gene TRBV20-1; D gene ambiguous. With 0 bases removed from V and 2 bases from J, the gap between germline ends came to 12 bases. Germline CDR1 is DFQATT and CDR2 is SNEGSKA (reference sequence). The CDR3 sequence is 15 residues long. The CDR3: CSAREFRQFTDTQYF. The CDR3 bases are TGCAGTGCTAGAGAGTTTAGGCAGTTCACAGATACGCAGTATTTT.